Below, one T cell receptor (beta chain) is given with its context. Its antigen is not identified. V dropped 5 bases and J dropped 3; count of bases not matched to a gene: 12. The CDR3 loop spans 16 amino acids. Germline-derived CDR1 and CDR2 are SGHTA and FQGNSA. The PCR made use of 60 Vbeta and 13 Jbeta primers. Assay used: immunoSEQ multiplex PCR; TCRdb lists only in-frame clones, some missing. In the table there are some 150,000 clones, 65% to 75% of which are singletons. The sample comes from a study of cytomegalovirus exposure and HLA in healthy donors. Study-wide points: A missense variant in DCLRE1C was later tied to TCR beta V- and J-gene trimming. Immune exposure information available was restricted to CMV serostatus.

Sequenced material: PBMCs. This receptor was taken from a man aged 18 to 30 in good health and CMV-seronegative. The gene calls are TRBV7-2 and TRBJ2-7, with 8 nucleotides matching TRBD1. CDR3 DNA sequence: TGTGCCAGCAGCCCAATGAGAGACAGGGGTAACTACGAGCAGTACTTC. Its translation: CASSPMRDRGNYEQYF.